Below, 24 T cell receptor beta chains from the same sample are listed, as sequenced in a study of blood T cell repertoires in COVID-19. Clones were read by immunoSEQ multiplex PCR, and TCRdb kept only the in-frame ones, dropping some. Of 200,000 to 250,000 clones in the sample, approximately 81% were seen once. Sequencing used peripheral blood. The receptors derive from a woman older than 75 with active or convalescent COVID-19.

The chain recombines TRBV5-8 with TRBJ2-5; TRBD2 is a possible D gene (5 bases). The V gene lost 2 bases and the J gene lost 3 bases, with 8 bases spanning the gap. Looked up from germline, CDR1 is SGHTS and CDR2 is YDEGEE. The CDR3 is 13 amino acids. The CDR3 here is CASSLGAEETQYF. CDR3 DNA: TGTGCCAGCAGCTTAGGAGCGGAAGAGACCCAGTACTTC.

CDR3 nucleotide sequence: TGTGCCAGCAGCCCATGGGGCCGACTAGCGGGAGGGGAAGAGACCCAGTACTTC. This sequence encodes CASSPWGRLAGGEETQYF. V is TRBV9 and J is TRBJ2-5, with TRBD2 identical over 14 bases. CDR3 length equals 18 residues. CDR1 is SGDLS and CDR2 is YYNGEE in the germline V gene. The J segment lost 3 bases and the V segment lost 4 bases, leaving 11 bases of the junction unmatched.

In DNA, the CDR3 is TGTGCCACCAGCAGAGATCTCGGGATTAATCAGCCCCAGCATTTT. Translation gives CATSRDLGINQPQHF. V gene TRBV15 combines with J gene TRBJ1-5; D call uncertain. CDR3 size: 15 residues. Germline V CDR1 and CDR2: LNHNV, YYDKDF (reference sequence). V lost 0 bases and J lost 4, with 10 bases in between.

As for this clone: A single base separates this from a much larger clone, so it may be a read error. The chain links TRBV7-2 to TRBJ1-2; D possibly corresponds to TRBD1 (5 bases). The length of the CDR3 is 13 residues. Germline CDR1 and CDR2: SGHTA and FQGNSA. For the CDR3, the DNA is TGTGTCAGCAGCTCCACCGGGGGATATGGCTACACCTTC. It encodes CVSSSTGGYGYTF.

This rearrangement joins TRBV29-1 to TRBJ1-2, with 9 bases aligning to TRBD1. Germline V gene data show CDR1 as SQVTM and CDR2 as ANQGSEA. Trimming took 3 bases from V and 4 from J; bases not matched to a gene: 3. The CDR3 has 13 residues. DNA of the CDR3: TGCAGCGTTGAGAACAGGGGGCCCTATGGCTACACCTTC. Its translation is CSVENRGPYGYTF.

This clone was observed once. V is TRBV5-1 and J is TRBJ2-7; the match to TRBD1 covers 7 bases. The CDR3 is 15 amino acids. The V and J ends lost 2 bases and 5 bases, in that order; junction bases with no gene match: 10. Germline V gives CDR1 SGHRS, CDR2 YFSETQ. CDR3 nucleotides: TGCGCCAGCAGCTTACCGGGACAGAAATTTGACGAGCAGTACTTC. This encodes CASSLPGQKFDEQYF.

The chain uses TRBV19 and TRBJ1-3; no definite D call. The CDR3 spans 15 residues. CDR1 is LNHDA and CDR2 is SQIVND in the germline V gene (reference sequence). Trimming shortened V by 3 bases and J by 0 bases, and 9 bases separated the two germline ends. The CDR3 nucleotides are TGTGCCAGTAGTATTGGCGGAAGCTCTGGAAACACCATATATTTT. Amino acid sequence: CASSIGGSSGNTIYF.

There are a few counts of this clone. The chain uses TRBV5-1 and TRBJ2-1, with D possibly being TRBD1 (6 bases). Germline V gene lookup returns CDR1 SGHRS and CDR2 YFSETQ. The CDR3 has 16 residues. V lost 4 bases to trimming and J lost 9 bases, with 23 bases between them. The CDR3 coding sequence is TGCGCCAGCAGCAACCTCGGGACACAGAAGGCGAGTGAGCAGTTCTTC. Translated, it gives CASSNLGTQKASEQFF.

V is TRBV5-4 and J is TRBJ2-2, with 12 bases aligning to TRBD2. Germline V gives CDR1 SGHNT, CDR2 YYREEE (reference sequence). CDR3 size: 16 residues. The ends lost 0 bases at V and 6 bases at J; junction bases unmatched: 3. The CDR3 protein is CASSLGLAGGPGELFF. The CDR3 DNA reads TGTGCCAGCAGCTTGGGGCTAGCGGGGGGGCCCGGGGAGCTGTTTTTT.

The chain links TRBV29-1 to TRBJ2-6; D is possibly TRBD1 (5 bases). This CDR3 comprises 13 residues. Per germline, CDR1 SQVTM and CDR2 ANQGSEA. Trimming removed 8 bases at V and 0 bases at J, with 8 bases between. The chain's CDR3 is CSRRASGANVLTF. The CDR3 DNA reads TGCAGCCGCAGGGCCTCTGGGGCCAACGTCCTGACTTTC. The full variable domain, its missing parts supplied by reference TRBV29-1 and TRBJ2-6, is SAVISQKPSRDICQRGTSLTIQCQVDSQVTMMFWYRQQPGQSLTLIATANQGSEATYESGFVIDKFPISRPNLTFSTLTVSNMSPEDSSIYLCSRRASGANVLTFGAGSRLTVL.

This chain joins TRBV5-6 and TRBJ1-1; D not certain. V lost 0 bases, J lost 1 base, and 7 bases lay in between. The germline V gene encodes CDR1 SGHDT and CDR2 YYEEEE. The length of the CDR3 is 14 residues. As DNA, the CDR3 is TGTGCCAGCAGCTTGGAACGGGGGAACACTGAAGCTTTCTTT. This encodes CASSLERGNTEAFF.

The chain recombines TRBV7-2 with TRBJ1-1; no clear D gene. V dropped 3 bases and J dropped 2 bases, with 13 bases sitting between them. The germline V gene has CDR1 SGHTA and CDR2 FQGNSA. This CDR3 contains 15 residues. The CDR3 region is CASSLASGVNTEAFF. The CDR3 DNA is TGTGCCAGCAGCTTGGCCTCCGGGGTTAACACTGAAGCTTTCTTT.

The genes are TRBV10-3 and TRBJ2-3, with D hard to call. This CDR3 contains 12 residues. Trimming shortened V by 8 bases and J by 5 bases, and 11 bases separated the two germline ends. The germline gives CDR1 ENHRY, CDR2 SYGVKD. Written as DNA, the CDR3 is TGTGCCATCGGAGTGAATGGAGATACGCAGTATTTT. Protein: CAIGVNGDTQYF.

The V and J genes are TRBV4-1 and TRBJ1-2; 10 bases are a match to TRBD1. V trimming: 4 bases; J trimming: 4 bases; junction bases outside the gene matches: 3. The germline V gene encodes CDR1 MGHRA and CDR2 YSYEKL. CDR3 length equals 14 residues. CDR3 nucleotides: TGCGCCAGCAGCCCGGGACAGGGGTTCTATGGCTACACCTTC. Translated: CASSPGQGFYGYTF.

The chain couples TRBV4-3 to TRBJ1-6; D not certain. The germline V and J ends were trimmed by 4 bases and 3 bases, with 16 bases remaining between them. The germline CDR1 and CDR2 sequences are LGHNA and YSLEER. The CDR3 covers 17 residues. CDR3: CASSRGLEGVYNSPLHF. CDR3 in DNA: TGCGCCAGCAGCCGAGGGCTGGAAGGAGTCTATAATTCACCCCTCCACTTT.

The V gene is TRBV5-1, the J gene TRBJ1-2; maybe TRBD1 (6 bases). Trimming stripped 0 bases from V and 7 bases from J, with 16 bases between. CDR3 size: 15 residues. CDR1 SGHRS and CDR2 YFSETQ come from the germline V gene. The CDR3 DNA is TGCGCCAGCAGCTTGGATGTCGGGGGGGCTGGTGGCTACACCTTC. Residues: CASSLDVGGAGGYTF.

The chain joins TRBV19 to TRBJ1-5, with no clear D. This CDR3 region has 16 residues. Germline V gene data show CDR1 as LNHDA and CDR2 as SQIVND (reference sequence). V was trimmed by 5 bases and J by 0 bases, leaving 14 bases between them. This CDR3 reads CASSLWRDHSNQPQHF. The CDR3 DNA is TGTGCCAGTAGTCTGTGGAGGGATCATAGCAATCAGCCCCAGCATTTT.

The chain joins TRBV19 to TRBJ1-5; D not resolved. The germline V and J ends were trimmed by 7 bases and 7 bases, with 14 bases remaining between them. The CDR3 has 13 amino acids. Germline lookup yields CDR1 LNHDA and CDR2 SQIVND (reference sequence). Here the CDR3 DNA reads TGTGCCAGTAACACAGAGCTGTGGCAGCCCCAGCATTTT. Encoded protein: CASNTELWQPQHF.

The chain combines TRBV6-6 with TRBJ1-1; the D gene is possibly TRBD1 (5 bases). V lost 7 bases, J lost 6 bases, and 12 bases lay in between. CDR1 and CDR2 from the germline V gene are MNHNY and SVGAGI (reference sequence). CDR3 length: 12 amino acids. DNA for the CDR3: TGTGCCAGCACCAGGGTAGGAGCTGAAGCTTTCTTT. This sequence encodes CASTRVGAEAFF.

The genes are TRBV3-1 (or the pseudogene TRBV3-2) and TRBJ2-7, with 7 bases matching TRBD2. The CDR3 sequence is 15 residues long. Per the germline V gene, CDR1 is LGHDT and CDR2 is YNNKEL (reference sequence). V lost 1 base, J lost 8 bases, and 11 bases stayed unmatched. CDR3 sequence: CASSQGFAGVGKQYF. CDR3 nucleotides: TGTGCCAGCAGCCAAGGGTTTGCGGGGGTGGGTAAGCAGTACTTC.

The chain carries TRBV7-2 and TRBJ2-7; 10 nucleotides line up with TRBD1. V shed 5 bases and J 3 bases; nucleotides not matched to a gene: 4. The CDR3 is 14 amino acids. Looked up from germline, CDR1 is SGHTA and CDR2 is FQGNSA. CDR3 sequence: CASSPDRGIYEQYF. The CDR3 bases are TGTGCCAGCAGCCCGGACAGGGGGATCTACGAGCAGTACTTC.

The V and J genes are TRBV7-9 and TRBJ1-1; D possibly corresponds to TRBD1 (6 bases). Trimming pared 1 base from V and 1 base from J, leaving 10 bases between. The CDR3 totals 15 residues. Germline CDR1 reads SEHNR; CDR2 reads FQNEAQ (reference sequence). The CDR3 region has the DNA TGTGCCAGCAGCTTAGACCGGACAGCGAACACTGAAGCTTTCTTT. Amino acids: CASSLDRTANTEAFF. Filled out from reference TRBV7-9 and TRBJ1-1, the complete variable domain reads DTGVSQNPRHKITKRGQNVTFRCDPISEHNRLYWYRQTLGQGPEFLTYFQNEAQLEKSRLLSDRFSAERPKGSFSTLEIQRTEQGDSAMYLCASSLDRTANTEAFFGQGTRLTVV.

The V gene is TRBV18, the J gene TRBJ2-7; 12 bases agree with TRBD1. This CDR3 spans 15 amino acids. Germline CDR1 and CDR2: KGHSH and LQKENI. V lost 4 bases and J lost 7; bases outside the gene matches: 8. CDR3 protein: CASSLTGTGGLEQYF. The CDR3 DNA reads TGTGCCAGCTCACTGACCGGGACAGGGGGCCTGGAGCAGTACTTC. The full variable domain, in which reference TRBV18 and TRBJ2-7 provide the parts outside the CDR3, is NAGVMQNPRHLVRRRGQEARLRCSPMKGHSHVYWYRQLPEEGLKFMVYLQKENIIDESGMPKERFSAEFPKEGPSILRIQQVVRGDSAAYFCASSLTGTGGLEQYFGPGTRLTVT.

The sample holds one count of this clone. V is TRBV25-1 and J is TRBJ1-2; 9 positions match TRBD1. Trimming removed 3 bases from V and 6 bases from J; junction bases left unmatched: 11. This CDR3 has 16 residues. Germline CDR1 is MGHDK and CDR2 is SYGVNS. The CDR3 sequence is CASSDLLGQGRDGYTF. CDR3 nucleotide sequence: TGTGCCAGCAGTGATCTATTAGGACAGGGGCGCGATGGCTACACCTTC.